This entry is about one T cell receptor beta chain. This specimen comes from a study of control samples from healthy donors and cancer patients. TCRdb's copy holds only in-frame clones and misses some; the assay was immunoSEQ multiplex PCR. The sample includes 150,000 or so clones, roughly 90% of them seen just once. The CDR3 consists of 14 residues. V was pared by 7 bases and J by 6 bases, with 16 bases between. Germline CDR1 and CDR2: LNHDA and SQIVND (reference sequence). The chain is built from TRBV19 and TRBJ1-5; TRBD1 might be the D (5 bases). What was sequenced was blood. The receptor's source is a man aged 30-40 years in good health. CDR3 protein: CASTPRGGGQPQHF. CDR3 sequence (DNA): TGTGCCAGTACCCCGCGGGGGGGTGGTCAGCCCCAGCATTTT. The full variable domain, completed using reference TRBV19 and TRBJ1-5, is DGGITQSPKYLFRKEGQNVTLSCEQNLNHDAMYWYRQDPGQGLRLIYYSQIVNDFQKGDIAEGYSVSREKKESFPLTVTSAQKNPTAFYLCASTPRGGGQPQHFGDGTRLSIL.